These 15 T cell receptor beta chains share one sample of origin, sequenced in a study of T cell repertoires and Cas9 in healthy adults. The protocol was immunoSEQ multiplex PCR, while the TCRdb copy is restricted to in-frame clones and leaves out a portion. The sample lists about 20,000 clones, about 89% occurring once. The sequenced material came from CD4+ effector T cells (CD127+, CD25-, CD137-, CD154-) from PBMCs; culture status not recorded. The source is a human donor in good health.

This chain links TRBV5-1 with TRBJ2-5, with 10 bases fitting TRBD2. The DNA end lines up better with TRBJ2-7; the J call may be wrong. CDR3 length: 16 amino acids. Germline CDR1 is SGHRS and CDR2 is YFSETQ. The CDR3 region is CASSWTLAGDAYEQYF. In nucleotides, the CDR3 is TGCGCCAGCAGCTGGACTCTAGCGGGGGATGCCTACGAGCAGTACTTC.

The rearrangement uses TRBV19 and TRBJ1-1; possible D gene TRBD1, 5 bases. This CDR3 contains 16 residues. V lost 1 base and J 4 bases, leaving 16 bases between the germline ends. Germline V CDR1 and CDR2: LNHDA, SQIVND (reference sequence). This chain's CDR3 is CASSIVAGGAGTEAFF. The DNA for the CDR3 is TGTGCCAGTAGTATAGTAGCAGGAGGGGCGGGCACTGAAGCTTTCTTT.

V and J are TRBV5-4 and TRBJ1-1; 8 positions agree with TRBD1. In germline, CDR1 is SGHNT, CDR2 YYREEE (reference sequence). The CDR3 totals 13 residues. The J segment lost 9 bases and the V segment lost 0 bases, leaving 4 bases of the junction unmatched. This CDR3 is CASSLEYRGKAFF. The CDR3 DNA follows: TGTGCCAGCAGCTTGGAATACAGGGGGAAAGCTTTCTTT.

The V call is TRBV9, the J call TRBJ2-1; no firm D call. V gave up 4 bases and J gave up 7 bases, with 12 bases separating them. The germline CDR1 and CDR2 sequences are SGDLS and YYNGEE. The CDR3 runs 13 residues. CDR3 in amino acids: CASSLGSGNEQFF. The DNA for the CDR3 is TGTGCCAGCAGCCTAGGGTCTGGGAATGAGCAGTTCTTC.

This sequence joins TRBV18 and TRBJ1-1, with no clear D. Germline values: CDR1 KGHSH, CDR2 LQKENI. The CDR3 has 15 amino acids. V was shortened by 3 bases and J by 1 base, with 12 bases between the two germline ends. The CDR3: CASSPLQQENTEAFF. CDR3 in DNA: TGTGCCAGCTCACCGCTACAGCAGGAGAACACTGAAGCTTTCTTT.

The rearrangement uses TRBV27 and TRBJ1-2; D gene unclear. The CDR3 consists of 13 residues. Germline lookup yields CDR1 MNHEY and CDR2 SMNVEV (reference sequence). The V end was cut by 6 bases, the J end by 8 bases, with 16 bases between. The CDR3 loop is CASRAGRPGGYTF. The CDR3, as DNA: TGTGCCAGCAGAGCCGGGAGGCCAGGAGGCTACACCTTC.

The rearrangement links TRBV7-2 to TRBJ2-7; D assignment may be TRBD1 or TRBD2 (5 bases each). V was cut by 4 bases and J by 4 bases, with 26 bases left in between. CDR3 length equals 18 residues. Germline V gives CDR1 SGHTA, CDR2 FQGNSA. The CDR3 coding sequence is TGTGCCAGCAGCTCCCCTGGGACCCGTCTGTCGGGTGATTACGAGCAGTACTTC. Residues: CASSSPGTRLSGDYEQYF. Together with reference TRBV7-2 and TRBJ2-7, the CDR3 gives the full variable domain: GAGVSQSPSNKVTEKGKDVELRCDPISGHTALYWYRQSLGQGLEFLIYFQGNSAPDKSGLPSDRFSAERTGGSVSTLTIQRTQQEDSAVYLCASSSPGTRLSGDYEQYFGPGTRLTVT.

The V call is TRBV7-2, the J call TRBJ1-1; D gene uncertain. The V gene lost 2 bases and the J gene lost 8 bases, with 9 bases spanning the gap. There are 12 residues in the CDR3. CDR1 is SGHTA and CDR2 is FQGNSA in the germline V gene. CDR3 amino acids: CASSLTLGEAFF. Here the CDR3 DNA reads TGTGCCAGCAGCTTAACTCTTGGGGAAGCTTTCTTT.

The V gene is TRBV6-1, the J gene TRBJ1-2; D not certain. This CDR3 has 14 residues. Germline V gene lookup returns CDR1 MNHNS and CDR2 SASEGT. Between the trimmed V and J ends, which lost 1 base and 0 bases, there was a span of 6 bases. The CDR3 protein is CASSEEVSNYGYTF. CDR3 DNA: TGTGCCAGCAGTGAAGAGGTTTCTAACTATGGCTACACCTTC.

This chain joins TRBV6-1 and TRBJ2-5; D gene ambiguous. The CDR3 is 13 residues long. Germline V CDR1 and CDR2: MNHNS, SASEGT. Trimming shortened V by 4 bases and J by 0 bases, and 6 bases separated the two germline ends. CDR3 bases: TGTGCCAGCAGTGGGCAACACCAAGAGACCCAGTACTTC. Protein: CASSGQHQETQYF.

As for this clone: A junction end diverges from the germline sequence, so it may reflect a read error. The same CDR3 also results from other DNA sequences found in this sample. The chain employs TRBV9 and TRBJ2-1; 9 bases align to TRBD2. Germline V gene data show CDR1 as SGDLS and CDR2 as YYNGEE. The CDR3 is 15 amino acids. Here the CDR3 reads CASTEGAGGYNEQFF. DNA of the CDR3: TGTGCCAGCACCGAAGGGGCGGGGGGGTACAACGAGCAGTTCTTC.

In DNA, the CDR3 is TGTGCCAGCAGTTACGGTGGAGTGGGAGAGGATGAGCAGTTCTTC. It is translated as CASSYGGVGEDEQFF. The gene calls are TRBV6-5 and TRBJ2-1; possible D gene TRBD2, 5 bases. This CDR3 has 15 residues. Trimming shortened V by 2 bases and J by 8 bases, and 16 bases separated the two germline ends. The germline CDR1 and CDR2 sequences are MNHEY and SVGAGI.

The rearrangement uses TRBV18 and TRBJ1-1; D might be TRBD1 (5 bases). V shed 3 bases and J shed 1 base, with 15 bases lying between them. The CDR3 length is 16 residues. Germline values: CDR1 KGHSH, CDR2 LQKENI. CDR3 region: CASSPFSGGANTEAFF. CDR3 nucleotides: TGTGCCAGCTCACCGTTCTCGGGGGGAGCGAACACTGAAGCTTTCTTT.

The J gene is TRBJ2-1, the V gene TRBV7-9; unclear D gene. CDR3 length equals 16 residues. Trimming left V 5 bases short and J 1 base short, with 15 bases between. Germline V lookup: CDR1 SEHNR, CDR2 FQNEAQ (reference sequence). The CDR3 region has the DNA TGTGCCAGCAGCGAGAACAGATTTAGATCCTACAATGAGCAGTTCTTC. It yields the protein CASSENRFRSYNEQFF.

The chain recombines TRBV5-1 with TRBJ2-2; unclear D gene. With 2 bases removed from V and 3 bases from J, the gap between germline ends came to 14 bases. The V gene's germline CDR1 is SGHRS and CDR2 YFSETQ. CDR3 length: 16 amino acids. The DNA of the CDR3 is TGCGCCAGCAGCTTAATGCCTAACGGAGACACCGGGGAGCTGTTTTTT. This translates into CASSLMPNGDTGELFF.